Below, 20 T cell receptor beta chains from the same sample are listed, as sequenced in a study of T cells in Graves' hyperthyroidism and ophthalmopathy. The source material, RNA transcripts, was used to amplify TCR beta CDR3 regions. The TCR CDR3 first-round RT-PCR relied on the HTBI primer set. TCRdb used MiXCR to reprocess the multiplex PCR reads, holding one entry per CDR3 protein. The sample records about 510,000 distinct CDR3 sequences, around 50% being singletons. Sample: peripheral blood or thyroid tissue (not recorded which). The receptor source for this set is an adult woman with Graves' disease, either hyperthyroidism or ophthalmopathy (not recorded which).

This clonotype showed up many times. V and J are TRBV4-2 and TRBJ1-1, with a tentative D call TRBD1 (5 bases). The CDR3 sequence is 15 residues long. Germline loops: CDR1 LGHNA, CDR2 YNFKEQ. V lost 1 base and J 0 bases, leaving 9 bases between the germline ends. CDR3 nucleotides: TGTGCCAGCAGCCAAGGACAGCTCATGAACACTGAAGCTTTCTTT. This sequence encodes CASSQGQLMNTEAFF.

Only a few counts were recorded for this clonotype. The rearrangement links TRBV10-3 to TRBJ2-5, with a tentative D call TRBD1 (8 bases). V was trimmed by 8 bases and J by 2 bases, leaving 12 bases between them. CDR3 length: 13 residues. The germline CDR1 and CDR2 sequences are ENHRY and SYGVKD. The CDR3 loop is CAIGGDRQETQYF. CDR3 nucleotide sequence: TGTGCCATCGGGGGGGACAGGCAAGAGACCCAGTACTTC.

The chain carries TRBV15 and TRBJ1-1, with unresolved D. Per germline, CDR1 LNHNV and CDR2 YYDKDF (reference sequence). The CDR3 spans 14 residues. Between the trimmed V and J ends, which lost 1 base and 3 bases, there was a span of 9 bases. CDR3 residues: CATSRGLDYTEAFF. The CDR3 nucleotides read TGTGCCACCAGCAGAGGTCTCGATTACACTGAAGCTTTCTTT.

Concerning this clonotype itself: Possible read error: a much larger clone is one base away. This chain links TRBV6-1 with TRBJ1-5; D possibly corresponds to TRBD1 (5 bases). This CDR3 has 16 amino acids. Germline values: CDR1 MNHNS, CDR2 SASEGT. Between the trimmed V and J ends, which lost 1 base and 8 bases, there was a span of 18 bases. The CDR3 bases are TGTGCCAGCAGTGAAGGAGTGGGCAGGGCCTTCGAGCCCCAGCATTTT. It specifies CASSEGVGRAFEPQHF.

The chain recombines TRBV9 with TRBJ1-2, with 7 bases identical to TRBD1. Germline CDR1 and CDR2: SGDLS and YYNGEE. The V segment lost 4 bases and the J segment 8 bases; nucleotides outside the gene matches: 14. This CDR3 region has 15 residues. CDR3 sequence: CASSLGPGQFIGYTF. CDR3 nucleotides: TGTGCCAGCAGCTTGGGACCGGGACAGTTTATCGGCTACACCTTC.

On this clonotype: A much larger clone is a single base away; this may be a read error. This CDR3 is CASSQQKTLGEPFF. CDR3 nucleotides: TGTGCCAGCAGCCAACAGAAGACCCTCGGGGAGCCGTTTTTT. The V gene is TRBV7-2, the J gene TRBJ2-2; D may be TRBD2 (5 bases). This CDR3 spans 14 amino acids. The germline V gene has CDR1 SGHTA and CDR2 FQGNSA.

V usage is TRBV20-1 and J usage is TRBJ1-2; D uncertain. Germline V gives CDR1 DFQATT, CDR2 SNEGSKA (reference sequence). The CDR3 runs to 11 residues. The V end was cut by 3 bases, the J end by 6 bases, with 8 bases between. The DNA for the CDR3 is TGCAGTGCTAGGTCTGTTCATGGCTACACCTTC. As protein: CSARSVHGYTF.

This clonotype appeared many times. The chain joins TRBV5-1 to TRBJ2-5, with 7 nucleotides matching TRBD1. Looked up from germline, CDR1 is SGHRS and CDR2 is YFSETQ. After removal of 0 bases from V and 5 bases from J, the junction contained 7 bases not matched to a gene. The CDR3 consists of 15 residues. The DNA of the CDR3 is TGCGCCAGCAGCTTGGCGAACAGGGGAGAGGAGACCCAGTACTTC. It specifies CASSLANRGEETQYF.

This clonotype was seen more than once but under ten times. The chain recombines TRBV6-2 or TRBV6-3 with TRBJ2-6; TRBD2 might be the D (5 bases). Between the trimmed V and J ends, which lost 6 bases and 3 bases, there was a span of 15 bases. CDR1 MNHEY and CDR2 SVGEGT come from the germline V gene. This CDR3 comprises 16 residues. CDR3 sequence: CASRTGVDVGANVLTF. The CDR3 nucleotides read TGTGCCAGCAGAACCGGGGTAGACGTTGGGGCCAACGTCCTGACTTTC.

The V and J genes are TRBV10-3 and TRBJ2-5, with a possible D match to TRBD1 (9 bases). Germline V CDR1 and CDR2: ENHRY, SYGVKD. V lost 0 bases and J 0 bases, leaving 26 bases between the germline ends. The CDR3 extends over 21 amino acids. The CDR3 DNA reads as TGTGCCATCAGTGAGTCCCCAGCGGGAGAACCGACAGGGGGATACCAAGAGACCCAGTACTTC. It translates to CAISESPAGEPTGGYQETQYF.

This clonotype showed up many times. This chain connects TRBV19 to TRBJ1-2; tentative D call: TRBD1 (6 bases). This CDR3 contains 12 residues. In germline, CDR1 is LNHDA, CDR2 SQIVND (reference sequence). V dropped 8 bases and J dropped 4 bases, with 11 bases sitting between them. The DNA of the CDR3 is TGTGCCAGTGACAGGTTGGGCTATGGCTACACCTTC. The encoded protein is CASDRLGYGYTF.

The chain is built from TRBV10-3 and TRBJ1-5, with TRBD1 identical over 9 bases. This CDR3 comprises 16 residues. Trimming at V came to 5 bases and at J to 0 bases, leaving 5 bases not matched to a gene. The germline V gene has CDR1 ENHRY and CDR2 SYGVKD. CDR3 sequence reads: CAISPTGGDSNQPQHF. The CDR3 DNA reads TGTGCCATCAGTCCGACAGGGGGAGATAGCAATCAGCCCCAGCATTTT.

The chain has TRBV29-1 and TRBJ2-7, with 9 bases matching TRBD1. Germline CDR1 SQVTM, CDR2 ANQGSEA. This CDR3 contains 12 residues. V lost 5 bases, J lost 3 bases, and 2 bases stayed unmatched. CDR3 sequence: CSVRQGDYEQYF. The CDR3 DNA reads as TGCAGCGTTCGACAGGGGGACTACGAGCAGTACTTC.

The chain is built from TRBV18 and TRBJ1-1; 7 positions match TRBD1. This CDR3 region has 14 residues. The V segment lost 3 bases and the J segment 3 bases; nucleotides outside the gene matches: 4. Germline V gives CDR1 KGHSH, CDR2 LQKENI. CDR3 sequence (DNA): TGTGCCAGCTCACCCACAGGGACAGACACTGAAGCTTTCTTT. Protein: CASSPTGTDTEAFF.

This clonotype occurred many times. V and J are TRBV4-1 and TRBJ1-2; 8 nucleotides line up with TRBD1. V trimming: 4 bases; J trimming: 2 bases; junction bases outside the gene matches: 6. Germline V lookup: CDR1 MGHRA, CDR2 YSYEKL. The CDR3 extends over 15 amino acids. The CDR3 DNA sequence: TGCGCCAGCAGCCCCGCGGACAGGGCAAACTATGGCTACACCTTC. Amino acid sequence: CASSPADRANYGYTF.

This clonotype was detected only a few times. This chain uses TRBV4-3 with TRBJ2-5; no definite D call. Germline V gene sequence: CDR1 LGHNA, CDR2 YSLEER. V was cut by 2 bases and J by 4 bases, with 14 bases left in between. The CDR3 extends over 15 amino acids. The CDR3 nucleotides read TGCGCCAGCAGCCAACGTGGGGATGCGCGAGAGACCCAGTACTTC. This encodes CASSQRGDARETQYF.

Only a few counts were recorded for this clonotype. V is TRBV5-1 and J is TRBJ1-1, with TRBD1 matching 7 bases. Losses at the gene ends were 4 bases for V and 1 base for J; bases not matched to a gene: 4. CDR3 length equals 14 residues. CDR1 is SGHRS and CDR2 is YFSETQ in the germline V gene. The CDR3 DNA reads TGCGCCAGCAGCCCGTACAGGGGGAACACTGAAGCTTTCTTT. Amino acid sequence: CASSPYRGNTEAFF.

This clonotype occurred many times. This chain uses TRBV6-1 with TRBJ1-2; 7 bases align to TRBD1. Unmatched junction bases numbered 10, after V lost 7 bases and J lost 5 bases. The CDR3 totals 14 residues. Germline CDR1 and CDR2: MNHNS and SASEGT. The CDR3 nucleotides read TGTGCCAGCATTACCGGGACAGAAGTTTATGGCTACACCTTC. This sequence encodes CASITGTEVYGYTF.

This clonotype turned up a few times. V gene TRBV7-3 combines with J gene TRBJ1-5; D may be TRBD1 (5 bases). Per germline, CDR1 SGHTA and CDR2 FQGTGA. This CDR3 has 15 residues. Trimming stripped 5 bases from V and 7 bases from J, with 18 bases between. The CDR3, as DNA: TGTGCCAGCAGCGTAGCTGGAGGGGATGGGCAGCCCCAGCATTTT. Amino acid sequence: CASSVAGGDGQPQHF.

The V and J genes are TRBV13 and TRBJ2-7; 8 bases fit TRBD1. The J call is uncertain, as TRBJ2-5 better fits the DNA end. The CDR3 has 13 residues. Looked up from germline, CDR1 is PRHDT and CDR2 is FYEKMQ (reference sequence). CDR3 DNA: TGTGCCAGCAGCCGACGGACAGGGAAGACCCAGTACTTC. This encodes CASSRRTGKTQYF.